The clone carrying this T cell receptor gamma chain appeared a few times. This entry is derived from a study of gamma-delta T cells after stem cell transplantation. TCRdb re-processed the RT-PCR reads via CATT. The sample shows several thousand gamma-chain clones, roughly a fifth of them seen only once. V was pared by 2 bases and J by 4 bases, with 4 bases of the junction left unmatched. The germline V gene has CDR1 EGSNGY and CDR2 YDSYNSKV. The CDR3 consists of 14 residues. What was sequenced was gamma-delta T cells. The V and J genes are TRGV2 and TRGJP2. The receptor's source is a human donor. It is not recorded whose cells these are; they may come from a transplant donor. The CDR3 sequence: CATWDDHSDWIKTF. The CDR3 DNA is TGTGCCACCTGGGACGACCATAGTGATTGGATCAAGACGTTT.